The clone carrying this T cell receptor beta chain was counted only a few times. The length of the CDR3 is 12 residues. The V end lost 0 bases, the J end lost 11 bases, and 10 bases lay between the germline ends. From germline, CDR1 is SGHVS and CDR2 FNYEAQ. These data belong to a study of early T cells in non-severe SARS-CoV-2 infection. The protocol attached unique molecular identifiers to individual cDNA molecules. TCRdb called the 5' RACE reads again in MiXCR, with one record for every CDR3 protein. The sample lists around 50,000 distinct CDR3 sequences; under 15% were seen once. Sequenced: whole blood. The source is an adult who was a healthcare worker with PCR-confirmed SARS-CoV-2 infection or an uninfected control (not recorded which). The rearrangement uses TRBV7-6 and TRBJ1-1; D call uncertain. CDR3 sequence (DNA): TGTGCCAGCAGCTTAGCGGGAGGACTGGCTTTCTTT. Protein: CASSLAGGLAFF.